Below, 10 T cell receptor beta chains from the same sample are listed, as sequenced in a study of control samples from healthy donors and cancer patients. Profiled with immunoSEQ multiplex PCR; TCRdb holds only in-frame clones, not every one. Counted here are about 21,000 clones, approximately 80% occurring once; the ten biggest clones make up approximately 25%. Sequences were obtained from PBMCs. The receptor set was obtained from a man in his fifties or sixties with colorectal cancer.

CDR3 region: CSALRENSQHF. Here the CDR3 DNA reads TGCAGTGCCCTACGTGAAAACTCCCAGCATTTT. The chain is built from TRBV20-1 and TRBJ1-5; D remains unclear. This CDR3 spans 11 amino acids. The V gene lost 6 bases and the J gene lost 11 bases, with 14 bases spanning the gap. Per the germline V gene, CDR1 is DFQATT and CDR2 is SNEGSKA (reference sequence).

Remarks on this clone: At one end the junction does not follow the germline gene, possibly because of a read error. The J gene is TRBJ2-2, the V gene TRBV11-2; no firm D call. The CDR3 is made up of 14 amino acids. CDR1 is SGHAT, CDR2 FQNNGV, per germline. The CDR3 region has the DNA TGTGTCAGCAGCTTAGTGCGAAACACCGGGGAGCTGTTTTTT. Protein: CVSSLVRNTGELFF.

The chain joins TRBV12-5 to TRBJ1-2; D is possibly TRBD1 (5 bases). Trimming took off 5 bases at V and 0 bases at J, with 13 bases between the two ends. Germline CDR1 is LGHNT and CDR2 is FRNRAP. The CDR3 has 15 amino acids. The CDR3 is CASGPGTGTNYGYTF. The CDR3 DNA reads TGTGCTAGTGGTCCGGGGACCGGTACTAACTATGGCTACACCTTC.

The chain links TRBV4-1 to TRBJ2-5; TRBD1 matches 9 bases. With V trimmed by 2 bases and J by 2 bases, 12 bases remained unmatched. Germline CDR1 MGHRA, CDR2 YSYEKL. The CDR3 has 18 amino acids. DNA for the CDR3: TGCGCCAGCAGCCAACTCCCTAGCGGACAGGGGATACAAGAGACCCAGTACTTC. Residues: CASSQLPSGQGIQETQYF.

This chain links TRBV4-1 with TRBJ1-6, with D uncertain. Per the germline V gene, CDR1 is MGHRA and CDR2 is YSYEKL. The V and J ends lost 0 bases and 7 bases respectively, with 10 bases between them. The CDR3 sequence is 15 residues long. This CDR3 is CASSQETAENSPLHF. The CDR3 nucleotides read TGCGCCAGCAGCCAAGAAACGGCTGAGAATTCACCCCTCCACTTT.

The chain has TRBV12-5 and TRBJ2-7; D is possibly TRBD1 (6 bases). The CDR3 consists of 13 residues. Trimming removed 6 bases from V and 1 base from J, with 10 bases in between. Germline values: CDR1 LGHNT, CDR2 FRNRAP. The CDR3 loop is CASGRRGSYEQYF. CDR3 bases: TGTGCTAGTGGCAGAAGGGGGTCCTACGAGCAGTACTTC.

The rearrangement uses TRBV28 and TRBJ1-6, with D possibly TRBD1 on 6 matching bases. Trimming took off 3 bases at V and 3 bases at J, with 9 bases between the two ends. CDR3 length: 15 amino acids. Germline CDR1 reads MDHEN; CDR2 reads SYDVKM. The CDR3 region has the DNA TGTGCCAGCAGTTTGGTCAGGGGCTATAATTCACCCCTCCACTTT. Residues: CASSLVRGYNSPLHF.

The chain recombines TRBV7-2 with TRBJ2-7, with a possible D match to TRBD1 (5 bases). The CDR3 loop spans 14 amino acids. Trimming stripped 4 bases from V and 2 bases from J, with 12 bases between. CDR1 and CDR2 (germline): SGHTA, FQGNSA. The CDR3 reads CASSSGLGTYEQYF. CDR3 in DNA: TGTGCCAGCAGCTCAGGGTTAGGAACCTACGAGCAGTACTTC.

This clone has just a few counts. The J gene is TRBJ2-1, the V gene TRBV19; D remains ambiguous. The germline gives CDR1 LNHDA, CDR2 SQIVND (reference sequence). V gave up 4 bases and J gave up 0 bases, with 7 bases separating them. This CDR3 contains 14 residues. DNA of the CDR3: TGTGCCAGTAGTAGGGAAAGCTCCTACAATGAGCAGTTCTTC. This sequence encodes CASSRESSYNEQFF.

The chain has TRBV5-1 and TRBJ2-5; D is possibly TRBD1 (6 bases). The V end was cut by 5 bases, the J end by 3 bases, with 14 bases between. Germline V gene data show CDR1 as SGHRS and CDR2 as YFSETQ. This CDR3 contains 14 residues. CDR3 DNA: TGCGCCAGCAGGCCCCAGGGGAATGAAGAGACCCAGTACTTC. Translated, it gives CASRPQGNEETQYF. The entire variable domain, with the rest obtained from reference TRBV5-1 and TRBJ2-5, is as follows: KAGVTQTPRYLIKTRGQQVTLSCSPISGHRSVSWYQQTPGQGLQFLFEYFSETQRNKGNFPGRFSGRQFSNSRSEMNVSTLELGDSALYLCASRPQGNEETQYFGPGTRLLVL.